This section outlines one T cell receptor (beta chain) sequence together with its context. Its antigen remains unknown. This specimen comes from a study of CD8 T cells in Susac syndrome. On the study more broadly: Patients with Susac syndrome, at blood draw, were therapy-naive, on corticosteroids, or on intravenous immunoglobulin alone.

This CDR3 has 15 amino acids. The V gene's germline CDR1 is SGDLS and CDR2 YYNGEE. Trimming cost V 2 bases and J 4 bases; bases outside gene matches: 6. Recently defined diagnostic criteria for definite or probable disease were fulfilled by Susac syndrome patients. Findings of the study overall: In Susac syndrome, the CD4+ T cell repertoires did not show clonal expansion.

RNA amounts of about 0.45 to 1 ug underwent reverse transcription with random hexamers. Amplification of the TCR beta CDR3 was carried out by immunoSEQ multiplex PCR, which spanned a total of 54 Vbeta and 13 Jbeta segments. TCRdb ran MiXCR on the immunoSEQ multiplex PCR reads and lists one entry per CDR3 protein. Here the sample spans 95,000 to 150,000 distinct CDR3 sequences, roughly 95% being singletons. The sequenced material came from CD4+ T cells from PBMCs. J is TRBJ1-2 and V is TRBV9, with 9 positions matching TRBD1. This receptor was identified in a human donor with Susac syndrome. The DNA of the CDR3 is TGTGCCAGCAGCGTCCGAACAGGGGGCAGCTATGGCTACACCTTC. Amino acid sequence: CASSVRTGGSYGYTF.